This section outlines one T cell receptor (beta chain) sequence together with its context. The sample comes from a study of cytomegalovirus exposure and HLA in healthy donors. Overall study context: An early release of data contained 75 million to 100 million unique TCRs, which came from HLA-typed donors.

13 Jbeta primers and 60 Vbeta primers were used for the PCR. Libraries were prepared by immunoSEQ multiplex PCR; TCRdb keeps only in-frame clonotypes and omits some of them. The table includes 94,000 or so clones, around 71% detected once. When sampled, the donors appeared nominally healthy, though they likely had unrecorded immune exposures. Sequenced: PBMCs. The receptor was isolated from a man in his fifties or sixties in good health and CMV-seronegative.

CDR3 amino acids: CASTQATGASPLHF. CDR3 nucleotides: TGTGCCAGCACCCAGGCCACAGGGGCTTCACCCCTCCACTTT. This chain links TRBV11-2 with TRBJ1-6; TRBD1 aligns across 7 bases. The CDR3 loop spans 14 amino acids. V trimming: 7 bases; J trimming: 9 bases; junction bases outside the gene matches: 9. CDR1 and CDR2 from the germline V gene are SGHAT and FQNNGV.